One sample yielded the 14 T cell receptor beta chains listed below, sequenced in a study of T cell responses to AZD1222 COVID-19 vaccine. Profiling relied on immunoSEQ multiplex PCR, and the TCRdb table lists in-frame clones only, not all of them. The sample shows 140,000 to 150,000 clones, approximately 90% of them seen only once. Sample: peripheral blood, taken on day 0 of AZD1222 vaccination. These receptors were obtained from an adult in good health.

The rearrangement joins TRBV3-1 (or the pseudogene TRBV3-2) to TRBJ2-1; TRBD2 matches 7 bases. The germline CDR1 and CDR2 sequences are LGHDT and YNNKEL (reference sequence). The CDR3 sequence is 13 residues long. The V and J ends lost 0 bases and 12 bases, in that order; junction bases with no gene match: 5. CDR3 bases: TGTGCCAGCAGCCAAGATTTTAGGGAGGGGCAGTTCTTC. Its translation is CASSQDFREGQFF.

The chain recombines TRBV29-1 with TRBJ2-7; the match to TRBD1 covers 8 bases. Trimming took 5 bases from V and 6 from J; bases not matched to a gene: 3. Per germline, CDR1 SQVTM and CDR2 ANQGSEA. The CDR3 spans 11 residues. In nucleotides, the CDR3 is TGCAGCGTTCTACAGGGGGGCGAGCAGTACTTC. Encoded protein: CSVLQGGEQYF.

The CDR3 is CATRSFGRGLLDEQFF. The CDR3 DNA is TGTGCCACCAGATCCTTTGGCAGGGGACTTCTGGATGAGCAGTTCTTC. The J gene is TRBJ2-1, the V gene TRBV24-1; D possibly matches TRBD1 or TRBD2 (6 bases each). The CDR3 length is 16 residues. V shed 7 bases and J shed 8 bases, with 23 bases lying between them. CDR1 is KGHDR and CDR2 is SFDVKD in the germline V gene.

This chain uses TRBV6-6 with TRBJ2-3; 14 nucleotides align to TRBD2. Germline trimming cut 8 bases from V and 9 bases from J; bases unmatched to any gene: 1. The CDR3 has 12 amino acids. Germline lookup yields CDR1 MNHNY and CDR2 SVGAGI (reference sequence). The CDR3 reads CASGTSGRTQYF. CDR3 coding DNA: TGTGCCAGCGGGACTAGCGGGAGAACGCAGTATTTT.

J is TRBJ1-1 and V is TRBV7-2; D not certain. The germline CDR1 and CDR2 sequences are SGHTA and FQGNSA. The CDR3 is 13 residues long. Trimming shortened V by 2 bases and J by 2 bases, and 6 bases separated the two germline ends. Here the CDR3 reads CASSLFPNTEAFF. The CDR3 coding sequence is TGTGCCAGCAGCTTATTTCCCAACACTGAAGCTTTCTTT.

The chain is built from TRBV5-8 and TRBJ1-5, with 7 bases that match TRBD1. The J segment lost 6 bases and the V segment lost 2 bases, leaving 5 bases of the junction unmatched. The CDR3 totals 14 residues. CDR1 and CDR2 (germline): SGHTS, YDEGEE. CDR3 amino acids: CASSLGQDVQPQHF. CDR3 sequence (DNA): TGTGCCAGCAGCTTAGGACAGGATGTTCAGCCCCAGCATTTT. Drawing the rest from reference TRBV5-8 and TRBJ1-5, the complete variable domain is EAGVTQSPTHLIKTRGQQATLRCSPISGHTSVYWYQQALGLGLQFLLWYDEGEERNRGNFPPRFSGRQFPNYSSELNVNALELEDSALYLCASSLGQDVQPQHFGDGTRLSIL.

The genes are TRBV28 and TRBJ2-5, with 7 bases lining up with TRBD2. V trimming: 6 bases; J trimming: 2 bases; junction bases outside the gene matches: 18. Germline values: CDR1 MDHEN, CDR2 SYDVKM. This CDR3 is built from 18 residues. For the CDR3, the DNA is TGTGCCAGCAGGCCCCGGCCCTTAGGGAGCGGGATACAAGAGACCCAGTACTTC. Protein product: CASRPRPLGSGIQETQYF.

The CDR3 nucleotides are TGCGCCAGCAGGGAATGGGGGGTTGGAGATACGCAGTATTTT. It specifies CASREWGVGDTQYF. The chain has TRBV5-1 and TRBJ2-3, with D tentatively TRBD2 (6 bases). CDR1 SGHRS and CDR2 YFSETQ come from the germline V gene. Trimming removed 5 bases at V and 5 bases at J, with 15 bases between. This CDR3 region has 14 residues.

V is TRBV5-1 and J is TRBJ2-3; 10 positions match TRBD2. CDR1 SGHRS and CDR2 YFSETQ come from the germline V gene. The CDR3 is made up of 15 amino acids. The junction had 5 bases not matched to a gene; V was cut back by 5 bases and J by 2 bases. The CDR3 loop reads CASSLAGGPTDTQYF. The CDR3 region has the DNA TGCGCCAGCAGTTTAGCGGGAGGCCCCACAGATACGCAGTATTTT.

CDR3 amino acids: CASSILGNGYTF. The CDR3 DNA sequence: TGTGCCAGTAGTATATTGGGCAATGGCTACACCTTC. V is TRBV19 and J is TRBJ1-2; D uncertain. Between the trimmed V and J ends, which lost 2 bases and 6 bases, there was a span of 7 bases. Germline loops: CDR1 LNHDA, CDR2 SQIVND (reference sequence). There are 12 residues in the CDR3.

This sequence joins TRBV19 and TRBJ2-5; 8 bases agree with TRBD2. The CDR3 is 15 residues long. The V gene's germline CDR1 is LNHDA and CDR2 SQIVND (reference sequence). V lost 5 bases to trimming and J lost 3 bases; unmatched junction nucleotides: 8. The CDR3 protein is CASSRGGLAEETQYF. DNA of the CDR3: TGTGCCAGTAGTCGCGGCGGACTAGCCGAAGAGACCCAGTACTTC.

This clone was detected only a few times. The V call is TRBV27, the J call TRBJ2-7, with 9 bases identical to TRBD1. The CDR3 is 15 residues long. Germline V lookup: CDR1 MNHEY, CDR2 SMNVEV (reference sequence). Unmatched junction bases numbered 11, after V lost 4 bases and J lost 7 bases. The CDR3 coding sequence is TGTGCCAGCAGTTCCGCCGGGACAGGGATAAGTGAGCAGTACTTC. This encodes CASSSAGTGISEQYF.

This rearrangement joins TRBV7-9 to TRBJ1-5; D unresolved. The CDR3 length is 12 residues. V was clipped by 4 bases and J by 6 bases, with 7 bases between them. Germline V gene lookup returns CDR1 SEHNR and CDR2 FQNEAQ (reference sequence). The CDR3 DNA follows: TGTGCCAGCAGCTGGGAAGGTCAGCCCCAGCATTTT. Translating gives CASSWEGQPQHF. The full variable domain, rest sourced from reference TRBV7-9 and TRBJ1-5, is DTGVSQNPRHKITKRGQNVTFRCDPISEHNRLYWYRQTLGQGPEFLTYFQNEAQLEKSRLLSDRFSAERPKGSFSTLEIQRTEQGDSAMYLCASSWEGQPQHFGDGTRLSIL.

The J gene is TRBJ2-7, the V gene TRBV6-5, with D possibly being TRBD1 (9 bases). Trimming pared 6 bases from V and 4 bases from J, leaving 19 bases between. Germline V lookup: CDR1 MNHEY, CDR2 SVGAGI. This CDR3 has 15 residues. This CDR3 is CASRRAGGQGYEQYF. CDR3 DNA sequence: TGTGCCAGCAGAAGGGCGGGGGGACAGGGTTACGAGCAGTACTTC.